The sequence of this TCR beta chain was determined in a study of siplizumab effects on memory and regulatory T cells (dated by TCRdb to 2018 to 2020). With respect to the entire study: The study looked at the effect of siplizumab, an anti-CD2 antibody, on alloreactive T-cell subsets in allogeneic mixed lymphocyte reactions made from human PBMCs.

TCRbeta CDR3 sequencing was performed on sorted unstimulated T cells and on proliferating T cells recovered from mixed lymphocyte reactions. Fresh whole blood from around 10 HLA-typed healthy donors was used as the source from which PBMCs were isolated. To map where alloreactive clones came from, unstimulated CD4+ non-regulatory T cells were FACS-sorted. The library was built by means of the immunoSEQ multiplex PCR assay. Each sample had some 94,000 TCR templates assayed by the deep sequencing platform. Genomic DNA extracted from sorted T cells was used for TCRbeta CDR3 sequencing. For the original study's pipeline: The R programming language was used for clonal analysis of TCRbeta CDR3 data. Unstimulated samples were compared with post-reaction CFSE-low samples to define alloreactive CD4+ and CD8+ clones. By matching sequences to the repertoires of sorted unstimulated Treg and non-Treg cells, each alloreactive CD4+ clone was assigned a regulatory or non-regulatory origin. TCRdb's version of the immuneACCESS table is confined to in-frame rearrangements and falls short of the full clone set. An unresolved V gene accounts for under half of the shortfall where checked; the remainder is of unknown origin. V, J and clone size are those of that table, while D and trimming were read from the DNA. This sample comprises 90,000 to 150,000 clones, 93% of them detected only once. Over 0.15% of the sample is in the top ten clones.

Looking up the germline V gene yields CDR1 SNHLY and CDR2 FYNNEI. The CDR3 covers 17 residues, taking in both the cysteine and the phenylalanine. Here the CDR3 DNA is all that survives: 51 bases in frame from base 1. Compared with germline, V lacks 6 bases and J lacks 3 bases; bases without a gene match: 10. To note about this clone: The antigen it binds to is not known. Base qualities are not at hand, and no much larger clone is one base apart.

On the study overall, not on this receptor specifically: Among mappable alloreactive CD4+ clones, the Treg-derived fraction averaged around 63% with siplizumab versus 26.9% in control reactions. A naive or memory phenotype could not be assigned to roughly 80-95% of proliferating CD4+ or CD8+ clones. Siplizumab significantly lowered the cumulative frequency of alloreactive sequences that could be traced to unstimulated CD4+ memory T cells. Because sequences below about 10^-5 frequency were poorly captured, only a minor fraction of alloreactive clones could be mapped to unstimulated subsets. Whether proliferating Tregs from siplizumab cultures were suppressive was not functionally confirmed. Greater diversity appeared to be present in unstimulated naive T cells than in memory T cells, and a substantial contribution to the alloresponse seemed to be made by naive cells.

The chain is made from TRBV2 and TRBJ2-3; TRBD2 matches 12 bases in the middle. Sequencing input: non-Treg CD4+ T cells sorted from blood. Sample cell subset or site, as interpreted from the label and publication: FACS-sorted unstimulated CD4+ non-regulatory T cells. The sequence derives from a human donor in good health. The sequenced DNA: TGTGCCAGCAGACCCGCGGCGGGGACTAGCGGGACAGATACGCAGTATTTT. Its amino acids are CASRPAAGTSGTDTQYF.